A selection of T cell receptor beta chains follows, all from one sample in a study of vaccination and CD4 T cells after COVID-19. TCRdb used MiXCR to reprocess the PCR reads, holding one entry per CDR3 protein. This table holds about 15,000 distinct CDR3 sequences, roughly 49% found once. These TCRs' antigens remain unknown. The material was CD4+ T cells from blood, cultured in vitro, obtained before SARS-CoV-2 vaccination. These receptors came from a human donor who had recovered from COVID-19. Both conserved end residues are part of each CDR3. Clone size is given for some rows only: seen once, a few or many times, or a class if the clone is expanded.

j_call v_call clone_size cdr3_aa
TRBJ1-5 TRBV27 . CASRPASNQPQHF
TRBJ1-1 TRBV11-3 . CASSLRVNTEAFF
TRBJ2-1 TRBV3-1 . CASSQASYEQFF
TRBJ1-2 TRBV7-9 few CASSLWDRDSNGYTF
TRBJ2-5 TRBV19 . CASSMDREETQYF
TRBJ2-2 TRBV2 . CASSDFPIVTSGRNTGELFF
TRBJ2-3 TRBV9 . CASSVAGLADTQYF
TRBJ1-5 TRBV18 . CASSPDRANQPQHF
TRBJ2-2 TRBV27 . CASSRRTSGRNTGELFF
TRBJ1-2 TRBV24-1 . CATSDGQIPYGYTF
TRBJ2-2 TRBV12-3/TRBV12-4 few CASSRWNTGELFF
TRBJ2-3 TRBV7-2 . CASSFPTSSTDTQYF
TRBJ2-1 TRBV5-1 . CASSPVPLRDNEQFF
TRBJ1-5 TRBV12-3/TRBV12-4 . CASSFFTQPQHF
TRBJ2-7 TRBV3-1 . CASSPRGAYEQYF
TRBJ2-7 TRBV20-1 . CSAGPPPYEQYF
TRBJ2-7 TRBV5-5 once CASTPNRGRFYEQYF
TRBJ2-3 TRBV7-3 . CASSKMASTQYF
TRBJ2-1 TRBV9 . CASSVVATYNEQFF
TRBJ1-1 TRBV10-3 . CAISRGTEAFF
TRBJ2-2 TRBV24-1 . CATSESRGELFF
TRBJ2-7 TRBV21-1 . CASSNNAHETGREQYF
TRBJ2-1 TRBV28 . CASSFFSGHSYNEQFF
TRBJ1-5 TRBV6-2/TRBV6-3 few CASSYSTDTQPQHF
TRBJ2-7 TRBV6-2/TRBV6-3 . CASRTPGQYLLYEQYF
TRBJ2-5 TRBV6-2/TRBV6-3 . CASRAGQRVGTQYF
TRBJ2-3 TRBV7-8 . CASSPIAGERTQYF
TRBJ1-5 TRBV19 . CASSIFVNQPQHF
TRBJ2-6 TRBV28 . CASSNRQGDSGANVLTF
TRBJ2-5 TRBV7-2 . CASSRRTVGDGTQYF
TRBJ1-2 TRBV6-1 . CASSGTAGVYYGYTF
TRBJ2-3 TRBV6-5 . CASSYGWGTDTQYF
TRBJ1-5 TRBV7-2 . CASSRGRGDNQPQHF
TRBJ2-7 TRBV7-2 . CASSLTWSSYEQYF
TRBJ1-5 TRBV5-6 . CASSLWLGTDNNQPQHF
TRBJ2-3 TRBV2 . CASSAARAPKDTQYF
TRBJ2-3 TRBV20-1 few CSAGGGSGTTDTQYF
TRBJ2-7 TRBV28 . CASRPNLAYEQYF
TRBJ2-7 TRBV7-9 . CASSLVGSGGPGHEQYF
TRBJ2-2 TRBV27 . CASRGSGRGTGELFF
TRBJ1-6 TRBV10-3 . CAISERTGGSPLHF
TRBJ1-5 TRBV20-1 . CSARVSNSNQPQHF
TRBJ1-2 TRBV12-3/TRBV12-4 . CASSLLPGDGYTF
TRBJ2-1 TRBV4-1 . CASSQELASGSLDEQFF
TRBJ2-1 TRBV20-1 . CSAFLRASYNEQFF
TRBJ1-5 TRBV20-1 . CSARQENDKPQHF
TRBJ1-3 TRBV6-1 few CASEGAGNTIYF
TRBJ1-1 TRBV4-1 . CASSQDSADIMNTEAFF
TRBJ2-3 TRBV30 . CAWSPGVETDTQYF
TRBJ2-7 TRBV6-1 . CASSRGTGGSYEQYF